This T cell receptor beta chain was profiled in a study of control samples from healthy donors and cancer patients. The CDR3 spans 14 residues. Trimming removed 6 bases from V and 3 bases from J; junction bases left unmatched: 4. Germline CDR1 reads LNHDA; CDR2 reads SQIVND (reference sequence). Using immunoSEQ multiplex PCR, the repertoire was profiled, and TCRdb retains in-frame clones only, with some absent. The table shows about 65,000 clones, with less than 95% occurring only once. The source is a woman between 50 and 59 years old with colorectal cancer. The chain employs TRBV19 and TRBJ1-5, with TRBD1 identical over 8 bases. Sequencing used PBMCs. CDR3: CASRGQGYNQPQHF. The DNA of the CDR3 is TGTGCCAGTAGAGGACAGGGTTACAATCAGCCCCAGCATTTT.